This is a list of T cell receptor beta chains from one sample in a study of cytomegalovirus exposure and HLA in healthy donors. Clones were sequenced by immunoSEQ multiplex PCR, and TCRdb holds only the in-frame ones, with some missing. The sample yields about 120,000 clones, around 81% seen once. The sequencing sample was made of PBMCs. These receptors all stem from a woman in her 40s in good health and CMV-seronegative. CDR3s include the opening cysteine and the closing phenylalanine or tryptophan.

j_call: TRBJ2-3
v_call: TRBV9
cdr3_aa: CASSVGGAGYTQYF

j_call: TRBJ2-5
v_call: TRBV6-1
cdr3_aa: CASSESPGRGQETQYF

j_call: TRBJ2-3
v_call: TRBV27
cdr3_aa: CASSLSQGSTDTQYF

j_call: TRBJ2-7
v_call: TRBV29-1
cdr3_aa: CSVRGQGDLAGVGQYF

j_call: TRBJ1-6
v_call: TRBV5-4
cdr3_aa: CASSSIHGDSPLHF

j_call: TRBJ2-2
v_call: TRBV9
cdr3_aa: CASSVGSGRPNTGELFF

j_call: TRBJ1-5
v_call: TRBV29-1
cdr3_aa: CSVGQGNQPQHF

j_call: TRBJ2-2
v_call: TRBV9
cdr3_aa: CASSVSGKGTGELFF

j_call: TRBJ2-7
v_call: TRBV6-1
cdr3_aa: CASSPWEGGAYEQYF

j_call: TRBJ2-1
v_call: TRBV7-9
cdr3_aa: CASSFPIAAGGWDEQFF

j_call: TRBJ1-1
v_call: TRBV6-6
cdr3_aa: CASSARGDMNTEAFF

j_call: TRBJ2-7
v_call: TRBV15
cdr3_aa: CATSRTGRAGGEQYF

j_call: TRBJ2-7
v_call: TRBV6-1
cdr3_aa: CASSGGSKGEQYF

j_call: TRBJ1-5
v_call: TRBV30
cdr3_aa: CAWSVQGGHQPQHF

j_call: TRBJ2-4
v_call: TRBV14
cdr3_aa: CASSQGPGVKYF

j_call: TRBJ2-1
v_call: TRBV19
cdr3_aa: CASSRTGGQSYNEQFF

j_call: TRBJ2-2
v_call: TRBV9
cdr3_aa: CASSLTSGRITGELFF

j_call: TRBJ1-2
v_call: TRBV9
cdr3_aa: CASSPWTANYGYTF

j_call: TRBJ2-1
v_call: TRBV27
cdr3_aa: CASSFWTSGSSYNEQFF

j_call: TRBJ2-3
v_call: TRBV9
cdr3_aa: CASSVSGRSDTQYF

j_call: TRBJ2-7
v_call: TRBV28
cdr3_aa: CASSYRAAGGEQYF

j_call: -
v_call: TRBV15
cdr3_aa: CATSTAGQGASYEQYF

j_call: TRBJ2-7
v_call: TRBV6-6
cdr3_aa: CASVGTGGFYEQYF

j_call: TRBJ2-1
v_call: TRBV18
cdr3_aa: CASSPVTRGGATDEQFF

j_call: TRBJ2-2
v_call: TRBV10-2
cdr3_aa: CASRRGAVSSTGELFF

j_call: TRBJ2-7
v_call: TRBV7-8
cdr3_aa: CASSFTWTSGHSEQYF

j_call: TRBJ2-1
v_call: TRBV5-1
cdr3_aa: CASRDSNNEQFF

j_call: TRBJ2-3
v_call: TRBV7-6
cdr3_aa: CASSSGWGADTQYF

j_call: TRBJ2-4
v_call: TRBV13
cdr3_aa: CASSGGLDRVDKNIQYF

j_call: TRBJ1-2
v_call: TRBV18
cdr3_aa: CASSPSDGGLYGYTF

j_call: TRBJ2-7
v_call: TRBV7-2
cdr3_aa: CASSLATPSEQYF

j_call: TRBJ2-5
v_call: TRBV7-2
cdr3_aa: CASSARIAGGLETQYF

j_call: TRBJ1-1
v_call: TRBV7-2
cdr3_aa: CASSLGYSGNTEAFF

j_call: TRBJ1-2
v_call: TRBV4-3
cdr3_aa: CASSQASGTGYGYTF

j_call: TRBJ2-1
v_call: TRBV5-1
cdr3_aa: CASSLDPGTYNEQFF

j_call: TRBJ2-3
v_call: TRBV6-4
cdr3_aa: CASSVAGGPDTQYF

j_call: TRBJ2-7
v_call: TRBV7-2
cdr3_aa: CASSPEASGYEQYF

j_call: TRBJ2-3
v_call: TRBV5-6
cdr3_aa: CASRRLSGYRTDTQYF

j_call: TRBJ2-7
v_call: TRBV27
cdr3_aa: CASSERLAGGRAHEQYF

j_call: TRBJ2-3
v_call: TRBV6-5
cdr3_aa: CASSYRGGTDTQYF

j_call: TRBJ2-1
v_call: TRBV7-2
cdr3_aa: CASSLSAGGPRQFF

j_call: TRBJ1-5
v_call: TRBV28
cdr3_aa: CASSSPSRGLSNQPQHF

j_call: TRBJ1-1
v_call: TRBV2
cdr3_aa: CASSGNRGQGAFF

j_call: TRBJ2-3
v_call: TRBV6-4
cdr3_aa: CASSGTSGATDTQYF

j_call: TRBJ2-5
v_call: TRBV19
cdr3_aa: CASSIALLAVSYQETQYF

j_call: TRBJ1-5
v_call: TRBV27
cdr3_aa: CASRNQPQHF

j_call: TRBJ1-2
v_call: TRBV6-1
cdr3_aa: CASELGAYGYTF

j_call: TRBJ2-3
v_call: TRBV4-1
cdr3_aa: CASSQAGRGPDTQYF